This T cell receptor (beta chain) came from a study of blood T cell repertoires in COVID-19. Under the authors' procedure: From reference gene primer amplification, estimates of nucleated cell counts were derived. Here immunoSEQ multiplex PCR was the method, and the copy in TCRdb shows in-frame clones only, minus some. The DNA gave D and trimming, while V, J and clone size come from that table. This sample yields fewer than 95,000 clones, of which about nine tenths are seen a single time; about 9.1% belongs to the top ten. Per germline, CDR1 SSHAT and CDR2 FNYEAQ (reference sequence). V was cut by 5 bases and J by 6 bases, with 14 bases left in between. The CDR3 length is 15 residues.

The sequence was collected from a man aged 50 to 59 with acute or convalescent COVID-19. The chain has TRBV7-7 and TRBJ1-6; perhaps TRBD1 as D (6 bases). Sequencing was carried out using peripheral blood. CDR3 nucleotide sequence: TGTGCCAGCAGCCACGGCCAGGGGACTAATTCACCCCTCCACTTT. Protein sequence: CASSHGQGTNSPLHF.